A selection of T cell receptor beta chains follows, all from one sample in a study of CD8+CD57+ T cells in acquired aplastic anemia. TCRdb ran MiXCR on the reads and lists one entry per CDR3 protein. Here the sample spans 400,000 to 450,000 distinct CDR3 sequences, 65% to 80% being singletons. Sequenced sample: sorted CD4+, CD8+, or CD8+CD57+ T cells (not recorded which) from PBMCs. These receptors all stem from a human donor in good health, serving as a control. Both conserved end residues are part of each CDR3. Each record gives: D gene, J gene, V gene, CDR3 protein. D genes are given only for firm matches.

NA TRBJ1-1 TRBV12-3/TRBV12-4 CASSLDRRSSPEAFF
NA TRBJ1-2 TRBV20-1 CSASGGVSDHGYTF
NA TRBJ2-7 TRBV19 CASSLGQQPTYEQYF
NA TRBJ2-5 TRBV20-1 CSARDNRAETQYF
NA TRBJ1-6 TRBV6-1 CASRGGTDPSPLHF
NA TRBJ2-3 TRBV7-6 CASSSRAGAGDTQYF
TRBD1 TRBJ1-2 TRBV2 CASSHNGQGADGYTF
NA TRBJ2-7 TRBV5-5 CASRRNSTYYEQYF
NA TRBJ2-1 TRBV20-1 CSAFGPKGTANEQFF
TRBD1 TRBJ1-2 TRBV29-1 CSVALGQGMEDGYTF
NA TRBJ2-7 TRBV5-4 CASTLTGSYEQYF
TRBD2 TRBJ2-1 TRBV19 CASSEIAGWEQFF
NA TRBJ1-1 TRBV6-6 CASSYLQGPTEAFF
NA TRBJ2-5 TRBV25-1 CASSHPVVWYRETQYF
NA TRBJ2-5 TRBV20-1 CSATMGETQYF
NA TRBJ2-2 TRBV7-2 CASSIRGQGPWGAFF
NA TRBJ2-2 TRBV6-2/TRBV6-3 CASSYIGGGELFF
TRBD2 TRBJ2-7 TRBV7-9 CASSLLASGKYQEF
TRBD1 TRBJ1-2 TRBV7-7 CASSQDRCEKLYSF